This T cell receptor beta chain was found in a study of T-cell reconstitution after alpha-beta-depleted transplantation in children. This clonotype appeared a few times. The target antigen is unknown. Trimming removed 2 bases from V and 7 bases from J; junction bases left unmatched: 8. In germline, CDR1 is KGHSY, CDR2 FQNENV. The CDR3 runs to 16 residues. Study-level points and caveats: T-cell numbers and diversity, one year after transplant, stemmed largely from T cells that were newly produced. The origin of high day-60 TCRbeta diversity in some patients lay in surviving recipient T cells and thymic progenitors.

As it was prepared, the TCRbeta library received unique molecular identifiers. TCRdb fed the PCR reads into MiXCR, producing one record per CDR3 protein. Of 250,000 to 400,000 distinct CDR3 sequences listed, about a quarter are singletons. The receptor was isolated from a male patient between 5 and 17 years old who had a stem cell transplant for acute lymphoblastic leukemia, so the T cells may come from the graft donor. Sample: PBMCs, mostly from graft donor cells, taken 180 days after TCRalphabeta/CD19-depleted stem cell transplant. This sequence joins TRBV16 and TRBJ1-5; 10 bases align to TRBD1. In nucleotides, the CDR3 is TGTGCCAGCAGCCAAGGGTACGGGACAGGGGTACAGCCCCAGCATTTT. Encoded protein: CASSQGYGTGVQPQHF.